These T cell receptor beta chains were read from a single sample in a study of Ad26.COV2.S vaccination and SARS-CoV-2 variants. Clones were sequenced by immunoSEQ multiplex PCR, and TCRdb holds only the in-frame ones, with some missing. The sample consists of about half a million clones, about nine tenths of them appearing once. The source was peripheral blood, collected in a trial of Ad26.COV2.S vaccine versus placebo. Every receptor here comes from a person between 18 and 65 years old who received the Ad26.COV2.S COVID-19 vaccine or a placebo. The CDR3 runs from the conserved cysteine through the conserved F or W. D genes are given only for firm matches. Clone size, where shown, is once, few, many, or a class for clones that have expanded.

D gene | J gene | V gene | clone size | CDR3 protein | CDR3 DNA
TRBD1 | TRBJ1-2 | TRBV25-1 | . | CASNPTGGNYGYTF | TGTGCCAGCAATCCGACAGGGGGCAACTATGGCTACACCTTC
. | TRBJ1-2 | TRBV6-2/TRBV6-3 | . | CASSYPRGNGYTF | TGTGCCAGCAGTTATCCCAGGGGAAATGGCTACACCTTC
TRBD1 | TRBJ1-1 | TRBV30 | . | CAWRAHRGTEAFF | TGTGCCTGGAGAGCCCACAGGGGTACTGAAGCTTTCTTT
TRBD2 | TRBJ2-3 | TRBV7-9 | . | CASSSSGTSGTDTQYF | TGTGCCAGCAGCTCATCCGGGACTAGCGGGACAGATACGCAGTATTTT
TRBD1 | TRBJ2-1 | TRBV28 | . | CASRRQGTSYNEQFF | TGTGCCAGCAGACGACAGGGAACCTCCTACAATGAGCAGTTCTTC
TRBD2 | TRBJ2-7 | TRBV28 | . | CASSWEGLYYEQYF | TGTGCCAGCAGTTGGGAGGGACTTTACTACGAGCAGTACTTC
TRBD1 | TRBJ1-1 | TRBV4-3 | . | CASSPQGQGLRTEAFF | TGCGCCAGCAGCCCACAGGGACAGGGACTACGGACTGAAGCTTTCTTT
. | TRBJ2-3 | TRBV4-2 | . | CASSQSGAADTQYF | TGTGCCAGCAGCCAATCTGGGGCCGCAGATACGCAGTATTTT
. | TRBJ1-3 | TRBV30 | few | CAWSVVGANTIYF | TGTGCCTGGAGTGTTGTGGGGGCGAACACCATATATTTT
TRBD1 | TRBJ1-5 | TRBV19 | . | CASVPRTGKSSNQPQHF | TGTGCCAGTGTACCCCGGACAGGGAAAAGTAGCAATCAGCCCCAGCATTTT
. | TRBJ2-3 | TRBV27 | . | CASSFPGEAGDTQYF | TGTGCCAGCAGTTTTCCGGGAGAAGCCGGAGATACGCAGTATTTT
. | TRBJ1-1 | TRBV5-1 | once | CASSLGVEVRATEAFF | TGCGCCAGCAGCTTGGGTGTCGAGGTGAGGGCCACTGAAGCTTTCTTT
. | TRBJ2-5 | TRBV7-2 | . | CAITQSPAFQETQYF | TGTGCCATCACCCAGTCCCCAGCTTTCCAAGAGACCCAGTACTTC
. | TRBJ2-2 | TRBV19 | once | CASTLFWNTGELFF | TGTGCCAGTACCCTATTTTGGAACACCGGGGAGCTGTTTTTT
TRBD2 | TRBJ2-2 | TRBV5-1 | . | CASSLGTSGSVNTGELFF | TGCGCCAGCAGCCTAGGGACTAGCGGGAGTGTAAACACCGGGGAGCTGTTTTTT
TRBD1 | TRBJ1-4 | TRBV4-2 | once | CASSSRTGKGANEKLFF | TGTGCCAGCAGCTCCCGGACAGGGAAGGGTGCTAATGAAAAACTGTTTTTT
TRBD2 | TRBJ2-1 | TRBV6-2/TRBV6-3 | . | CASTPAGPYNEQFF | TGTGCCAGCACCCCAGCGGGACCTTACAATGAGCAGTTCTTC
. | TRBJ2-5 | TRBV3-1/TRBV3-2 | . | CASSQRVGNRARETQYF | TGTGCCAGCAGCCAAAGAGTAGGGAACCGGGCGCGGGAGACCCAGTACTTC
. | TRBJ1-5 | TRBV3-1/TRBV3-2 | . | CASSHGLYSNQPQHF | TGTGCCAGCAGCCACGGACTTTATAGCAATCAGCCCCAGCATTTT
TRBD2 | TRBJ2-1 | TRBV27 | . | CASRPYSIREAAYNEQFF | TGTGCCAGCAGACCTTATTCGATCCGGGAGGCGGCCTACAATGAGCAGTTCTTC
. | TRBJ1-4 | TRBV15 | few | CATSRVGNGNEKLFF | TGTGCCACCAGCAGAGTGGGTAACGGGAATGAAAAACTGTTTTTT
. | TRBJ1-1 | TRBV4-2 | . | CASSQVRGVGTEAFF | TGTGCCAGCAGCCAAGTGCGGGGTGTAGGGACTGAAGCTTTCTTT
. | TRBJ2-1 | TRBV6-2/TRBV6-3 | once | CASSWGDYNEQFF | TGTGCCAGCAGCTGGGGGGACTACAATGAGCAGTTCTTC
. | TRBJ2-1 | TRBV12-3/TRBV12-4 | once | CASSPRVGNEQFF | TGTGCCAGCAGTCCTAGGGTGGGGAATGAGCAGTTCTTC